This T cell receptor beta chain came from a study of early T cells in non-severe SARS-CoV-2 infection. Germline CDR1 KGHSH, CDR2 LQKENI. The CDR3 loop spans 15 amino acids. Ten or more counts support this clonotype. The junction does not match germline at one end; this may be a read error. TCRdb reanalysed the 5' RACE reads using MiXCR and keeps one entry per CDR3 protein. The sample consists of tens of thousands of distinct CDR3 sequences, around 5% of them appearing once. This sequence originates from an adult who was a healthcare worker with PCR-confirmed SARS-CoV-2 infection or an uninfected control (not recorded which). The gene calls are TRBV18 and TRBJ2-3; D might be TRBD2 (6 bases). Sequenced material: whole blood. The CDR3 sequence: CASSPLATSTDTQYF. The CDR3 DNA reads TGCGCCAGCTCACCGCTAGCGACCAGCACAGATACGCAGTATTTT.